The rows below give T cell receptor beta chains drawn from one sample of a study of cytomegalovirus exposure and HLA in healthy donors. Generated by immunoSEQ multiplex PCR, the TCRdb table keeps only in-frame clones and is missing some. This table has 210,000 or so clones, around 89% appearing once. The sequencing input was PBMCs. All receptors come from a woman aged 18-29 years in good health and CMV-seronegative. Each CDR3 is given with its conserved first and last residue. The D gene is left open where the match is weak. Rows may omit the clone size; those that give it use once, few, many or a size class.

d_gene	abundance	j_gene	v_gene	CDR3aa	CDR3nt
.	.	TRBJ1-1	TRBV18	CASSRKPPGDTEAFF	TGTGCCAGCTCCCGAAAGCCTCCGGGGGACACTGAAGCTTTCTTT
.	.	TRBJ2-7	TRBV4-2	CASSQEFWDIHEQYF	TGTGCCAGCAGCCAAGAATTCTGGGACATCCACGAGCAGTACTTC
.	.	TRBJ2-4	TRBV5-8	CASSLATGKNGIQYF	TGTGCCAGCAGCTTGGCAACAGGGAAGAATGGCATTCAGTACTTC
.	.	TRBJ1-2	TRBV5-4	CASSLFRQANYGYTF	TGTGCCAGCAGCTTGTTCAGGCAGGCTAACTATGGCTACACCTTC
TRBD2	.	TRBJ2-7	TRBV5-4	CASSLGLASYEQYF	TGTGCCAGCAGCTTAGGACTAGCCTCCTACGAGCAGTACTTC
TRBD1	.	TRBJ1-4	TRBV6-4	CASGRDRGTNEKLFF	TGTGCCAGCGGCCGGGACAGGGGAACTAATGAAAAACTGTTTTTT
.	.	TRBJ2-7	TRBV18	CASSILLAPHYEQYF	TGTGCCAGCTCGATACTACTAGCTCCCCACTACGAGCAGTACTTC
.	.	TRBJ2-7	TRBV12-5	CASGFPGSLNYEQYF	TGTGCTAGTGGTTTCCCGGGGAGCCTCAACTACGAGCAGTACTTC
.	once	TRBJ2-7	TRBV7-9	CASRDRKVEQYF	TGTGCCAGCAGAGACAGGAAAGTGGAGCAGTACTTC
TRBD2	.	TRBJ2-3	TRBV18	CASSPKAGVSTDTQYF	TGTGCCAGCTCACCGAAAGCGGGGGTAAGCACAGATACGCAGTATTTT
TRBD1	.	TRBJ1-5	TRBV19	CASSRTTGTGDEQPQHF	TGTGCCAGTAGTAGGACAACCGGGACAGGGGACGAACAGCCCCAGCATTTT
TRBD1	.	TRBJ1-1	TRBV7-2	CASSASGTGFEAFF	TGTGCCAGCAGCGCGTCCGGGACAGGGTTTGAAGCTTTCTTT
TRBD1	.	TRBJ1-2	TRBV29-1	CSVDDRGPYGYTF	TGCAGCGTTGATGACAGGGGCCCCTATGGCTACACCTTC
TRBD2	.	TRBJ2-5	TRBV2	CASNGRQAQETQYF	TGTGCCAGCAACGGGAGGCAGGCCCAAGAGACCCAGTACTTC
.	.	TRBJ1-2	TRBV7-2	CASSLGGERANYGYTF	TGTGCCAGCAGCTTAGGGGGGGAGAGGGCTAACTATGGCTACACCTTC
.	.	TRBJ2-7	TRBV7-6	CASSLKTGSYEQYF	TGTGCCAGCAGCTTAAAAACAGGCTCCTACGAGCAGTACTTC
TRBD1	few	TRBJ1-2	TRBV7-9	CASSRGQGEGYTF	TGTGCCAGCAGCCGCGGACAGGGGGAAGGCTACACCTTC
.	.	TRBJ2-6	TRBV11-2	CASSLGGFRPSGANVLTF	TGTGCCAGCAGCTTAGGCGGCTTCCGCCCCTCTGGGGCCAACGTCCTGACTTTC
.	once	TRBJ2-1	TRBV12-1	CASSFAGARNSYNEQFF	TGTGCCAGCAGCTTTGCAGGGGCCAGGAACTCCTACAATGAGCAGTTCTTC
.	.	TRBJ1-2	TRBV25-1	CASTGFLSGYTF	TGTGCCAGCACAGGGTTTTTGAGTGGCTACACCTTC
TRBD1	.	TRBJ1-1	TRBV5-1	CASSLARQGLNTEAFF	TGCGCCAGCAGCTTGGCCCGACAGGGGTTGAACACTGAAGCTTTCTTT
TRBD2	.	TRBJ2-1	TRBV5-1	CASSPPAGVVEQFF	TGCGCCAGCAGCCCCCCGGCGGGAGTGGTTGAGCAGTTCTTC
TRBD1	once	TRBJ1-4	TRBV19	CASTGKAGGKLFF	TGTGCCAGTACCGGAAAGGCAGGGGGGAAACTGTTTTTT
TRBD1	.	TRBJ1-2	TRBV5-4	CASSLGDRVYGYTF	TGTGCCAGCAGCTTGGGGGACAGGGTCTATGGCTACACCTTC
TRBD1	.	TRBJ1-2	TRBV5-5	CASSHPGQGSYGYTF	TGTGCCAGCAGTCATCCGGGACAGGGATCCTATGGCTACACCTTC
TRBD2	.	TRBJ2-1	TRBV9	CASSVEGLADYNEQFF	TGTGCCAGCAGCGTAGAGGGACTAGCGGACTACAATGAGCAGTTCTTC
TRBD1	.	TRBJ2-7	TRBV7-6	CASSPQDRGGREQYF	TGTGCCAGCAGCCCCCAGGACAGGGGTGGACGCGAGCAGTACTTC
TRBD2	.	TRBJ2-1	TRBV27	CASSSNLGLAGDEEQFF	TGTGCCAGCAGCTCCAACCTAGGACTAGCGGGAGATGAGGAGCAGTTCTTC
TRBD1	.	TRBJ1-5	TRBV7-9	CASSQGQGASNQPQHF	TGTGCCAGCAGCCAGGGACAGGGGGCAAGCAATCAGCCCCAGCATTTT
.	.	TRBJ2-2	TRBV5-1	CASSFTTSTNIGAGELFF	TGCGCCAGCAGCTTCACTACCTCTACCAACATAGGCGCCGGGGAGCTGTTTTTT
TRBD1	once	TRBJ1-2	TRBV5-1	CASSLLQGHGYTF	TGCGCCAGCAGCTTACTACAGGGGCATGGCTACACCTTC
TRBD1	.	TRBJ2-7	TRBV4-3	CASSQATGRSYEQYF	TGCGCCAGCAGCCAAGCGACAGGGAGATCCTACGAGCAGTACTTC
.	.	TRBJ1-1	TRBV7-8	CASSPRGSPWKTEAFF	TGTGCCAGCAGCCCCAGGGGCTCGCCCTGGAAAACTGAAGCTTTCTTT
.	.	TRBJ2-3	TRBV10-3	CAISDGGGDTQYF	TGTGCCATCAGTGATGGGGGCGGGGATACGCAGTATTTT
TRBD1	.	TRBJ2-5	TRBV7-9	CASSADRGFPLGEQYF	TGTGCCAGCAGCGCGGACAGGGGGTTTCCCTTGGGGGAGCAGTACTTC
TRBD1	.	TRBJ2-7	TRBV5-4	CASSTPTGGFEQYF	TGTGCCAGCAGCACCCCGACAGGGGGCTTCGAGCAGTACTTC
.	.	TRBJ2-3	TRBV4-1	CASSQGRRDTQYF	TGCGCCAGCAGCCAGGGCAGAAGAGATACGCAGTATTTT
.	.	TRBJ2-2	TRBV19	CATRTYTGELFF	TGTGCCACCCGAACTTACACCGGGGAGCTGTTTTTT
TRBD1	.	TRBJ1-2	TRBV7-6	CASSSFLRGKYYGYTF	TGTGCCAGCAGCTCCTTTCTCAGGGGGAAGTACTATGGCTACACCTTC
.	.	TRBJ1-1	TRBV7-2	CASSLGGWVEAFF	TGTGCCAGCAGCTTAGGCGGGTGGGTTGAAGCTTTCTTT
.	.	TRBJ2-2	TRBV7-2	CASSLAPGVGANTGELFF	TGTGCCAGCAGCTTAGCGCCAGGGGTAGGAGCGAACACCGGGGAGCTGTTTTTT
.	.	TRBJ1-1	TRBV7-6	CASSLEGTGAFF	TGTGCCAGCAGCTTAGAGGGGACTGGAGCTTTCTTT
TRBD2	.	TRBJ2-1	TRBV5-1	CASSSGLAGVPDEQFF	TGCGCCAGCAGCTCGGGACTAGCGGGAGTTCCGGATGAGCAGTTCTTC
TRBD2	.	TRBJ2-5	TRBV4-1	CASSQAPSSGGEETQYF	TGCGCCAGCAGCCAAGCCCCTTCTAGCGGGGGGGAAGAGACCCAGTACTTC
TRBD2	once	TRBJ2-3	TRBV9	CASSDQTGTSRSWGTDTQYF	TGTGCCAGCAGCGACCAAACCGGGACTAGCCGCTCGTGGGGCACAGATACGCAGTATTTT
TRBD1	.	TRBJ1-2	TRBV27	CASRKNRDRDRNYGYTF	TGTGCCAGCAGAAAAAATCGGGACAGGGATAGGAACTATGGCTACACCTTC
.	.	TRBJ2-1	TRBV6-6	CASSYIRNEQFF	TGTGCCAGCAGTTACATCCGCAATGAGCAGTTCTTC
TRBD1	.	TRBJ2-7	TRBV19	CASSPGQVSYEQYF	TGTGCCAGTAGTCCGGGACAGGTCTCCTACGAGCAGTACTTC